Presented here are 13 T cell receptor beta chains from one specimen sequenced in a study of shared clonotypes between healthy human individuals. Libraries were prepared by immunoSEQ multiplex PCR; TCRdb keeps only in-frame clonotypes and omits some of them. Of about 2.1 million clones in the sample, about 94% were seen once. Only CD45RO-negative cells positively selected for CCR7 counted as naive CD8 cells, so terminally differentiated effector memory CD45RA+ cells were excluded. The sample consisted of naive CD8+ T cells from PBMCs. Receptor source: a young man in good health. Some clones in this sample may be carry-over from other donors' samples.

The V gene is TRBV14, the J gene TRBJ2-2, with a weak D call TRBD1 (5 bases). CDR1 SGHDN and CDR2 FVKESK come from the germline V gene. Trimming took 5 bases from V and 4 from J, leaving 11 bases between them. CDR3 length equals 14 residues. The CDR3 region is CASSTRALTGELFF. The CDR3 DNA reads TGTGCCAGCAGCACCAGGGCCCTCACCGGGGAGCTGTTTTTT.

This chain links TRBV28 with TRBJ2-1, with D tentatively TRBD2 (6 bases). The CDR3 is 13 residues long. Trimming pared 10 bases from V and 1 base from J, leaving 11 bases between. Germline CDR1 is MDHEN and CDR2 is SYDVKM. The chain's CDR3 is CATRERSYNEQFF. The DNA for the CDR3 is TGTGCCACCCGGGAGCGGTCCTACAATGAGCAGTTCTTC.

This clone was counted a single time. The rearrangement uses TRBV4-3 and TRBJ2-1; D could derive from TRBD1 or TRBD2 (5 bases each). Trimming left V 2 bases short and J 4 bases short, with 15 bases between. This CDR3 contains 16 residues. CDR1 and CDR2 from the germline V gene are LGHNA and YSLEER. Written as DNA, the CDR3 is TGCGCCAGCAGCCAACTATCCGGGACGGAGTACAATGAGCAGTTCTTC. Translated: CASSQLSGTEYNEQFF.

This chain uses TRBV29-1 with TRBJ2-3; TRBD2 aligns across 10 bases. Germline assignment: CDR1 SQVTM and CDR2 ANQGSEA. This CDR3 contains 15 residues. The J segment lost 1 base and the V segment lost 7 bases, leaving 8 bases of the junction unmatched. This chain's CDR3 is CSATRLAGGTDTQYF. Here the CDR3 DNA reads TGCAGCGCCACACGGCTAGCGGGAGGCACAGATACGCAGTATTTT.

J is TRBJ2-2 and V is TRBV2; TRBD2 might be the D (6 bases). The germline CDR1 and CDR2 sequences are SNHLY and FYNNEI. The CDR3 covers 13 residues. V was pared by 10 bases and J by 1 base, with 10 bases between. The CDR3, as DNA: TGTGCCAAGCGAGCGGGGAACACCGGGGAGCTGTTTTTT. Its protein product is CAKRAGNTGELFF.

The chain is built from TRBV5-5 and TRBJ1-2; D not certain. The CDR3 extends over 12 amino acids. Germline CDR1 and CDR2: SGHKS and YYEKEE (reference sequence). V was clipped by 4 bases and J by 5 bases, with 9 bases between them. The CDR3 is CASSVGRYGYTF. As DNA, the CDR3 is TGTGCCAGCAGCGTTGGACGGTATGGCTACACCTTC. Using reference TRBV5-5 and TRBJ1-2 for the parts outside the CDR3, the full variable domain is DAGVTQSPTHLIKTRGQQVTLRCSPISGHKSVSWYQQVLGQGPQFIFQYYEKEERGRGNFPDRFSARQFPNYSSELNVNALLLGDSALYLCASSVGRYGYTFGSGTRLTVV.

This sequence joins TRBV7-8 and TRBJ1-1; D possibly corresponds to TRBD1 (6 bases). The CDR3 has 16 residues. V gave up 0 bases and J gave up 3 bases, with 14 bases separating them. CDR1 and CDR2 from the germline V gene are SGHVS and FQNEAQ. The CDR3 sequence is CASSLADGGLDTEAFF. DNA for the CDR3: TGTGCCAGCAGCTTAGCGGATGGGGGGCTAGACACTGAAGCTTTCTTT.

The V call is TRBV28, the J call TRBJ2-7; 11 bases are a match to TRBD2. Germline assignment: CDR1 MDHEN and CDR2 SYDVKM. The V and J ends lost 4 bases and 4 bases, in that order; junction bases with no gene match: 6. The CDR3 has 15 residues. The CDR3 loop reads CASSWGLAENYEQYF. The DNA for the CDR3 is TGTGCCAGCAGTTGGGGACTAGCGGAAAATTACGAGCAGTACTTC.

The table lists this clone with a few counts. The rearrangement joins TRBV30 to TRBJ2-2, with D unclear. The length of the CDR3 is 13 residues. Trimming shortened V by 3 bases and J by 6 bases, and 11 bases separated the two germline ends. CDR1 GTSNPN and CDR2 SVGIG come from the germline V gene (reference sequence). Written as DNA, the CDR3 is TGTGCCTGGAGGCCCGGGCCCCCCGGGGAGCTGTTTTTT. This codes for CAWRPGPPGELFF.

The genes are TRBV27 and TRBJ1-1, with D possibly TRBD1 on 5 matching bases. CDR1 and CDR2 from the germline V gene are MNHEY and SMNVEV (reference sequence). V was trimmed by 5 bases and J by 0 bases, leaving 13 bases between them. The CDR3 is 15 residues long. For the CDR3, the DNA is TGTGCCAGCAGTCCGTTGGGGGTCATGAACACTGAAGCTTTCTTT. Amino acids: CASSPLGVMNTEAFF.

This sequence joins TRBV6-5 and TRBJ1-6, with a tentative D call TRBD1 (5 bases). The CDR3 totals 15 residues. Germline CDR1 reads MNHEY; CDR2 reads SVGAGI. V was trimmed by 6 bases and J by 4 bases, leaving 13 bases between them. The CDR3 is CASRLLRDYNSPLHF. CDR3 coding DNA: TGTGCCAGCAGGCTCCTCAGGGATTATAATTCACCCCTCCACTTT.

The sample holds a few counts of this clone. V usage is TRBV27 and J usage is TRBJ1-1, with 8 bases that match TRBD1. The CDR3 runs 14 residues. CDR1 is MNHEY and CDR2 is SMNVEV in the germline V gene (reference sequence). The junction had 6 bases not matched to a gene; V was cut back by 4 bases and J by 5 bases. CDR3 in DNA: TGTGCCAGCAGTTCAGGGGGCGCGGGTACTGAAGCTTTCTTT. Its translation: CASSSGGAGTEAFF.

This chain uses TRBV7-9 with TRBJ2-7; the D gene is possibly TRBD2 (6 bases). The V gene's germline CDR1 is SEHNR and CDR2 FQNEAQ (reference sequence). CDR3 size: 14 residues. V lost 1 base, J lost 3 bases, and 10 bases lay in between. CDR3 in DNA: TGTGCCAGCAGCTTAGGGGGGGAACGCTACGAGCAGTACTTC. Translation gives CASSLGGERYEQYF.